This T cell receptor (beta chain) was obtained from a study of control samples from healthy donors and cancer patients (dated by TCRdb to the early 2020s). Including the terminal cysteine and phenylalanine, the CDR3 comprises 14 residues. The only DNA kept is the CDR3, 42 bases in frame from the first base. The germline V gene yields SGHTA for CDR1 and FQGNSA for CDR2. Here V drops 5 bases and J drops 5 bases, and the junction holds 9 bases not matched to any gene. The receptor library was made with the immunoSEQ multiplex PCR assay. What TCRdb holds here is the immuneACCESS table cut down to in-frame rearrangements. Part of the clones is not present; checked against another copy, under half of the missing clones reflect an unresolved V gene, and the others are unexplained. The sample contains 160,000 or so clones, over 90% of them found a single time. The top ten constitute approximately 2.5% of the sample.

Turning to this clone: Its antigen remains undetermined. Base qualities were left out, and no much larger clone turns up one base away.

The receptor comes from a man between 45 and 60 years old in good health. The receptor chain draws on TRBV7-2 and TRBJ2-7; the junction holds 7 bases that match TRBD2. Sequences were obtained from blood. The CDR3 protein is CASSVSGIWNEQYF. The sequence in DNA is TGTGCCAGCAGCGTGAGCGGGATATGGAACGAGCAGTACTTC.